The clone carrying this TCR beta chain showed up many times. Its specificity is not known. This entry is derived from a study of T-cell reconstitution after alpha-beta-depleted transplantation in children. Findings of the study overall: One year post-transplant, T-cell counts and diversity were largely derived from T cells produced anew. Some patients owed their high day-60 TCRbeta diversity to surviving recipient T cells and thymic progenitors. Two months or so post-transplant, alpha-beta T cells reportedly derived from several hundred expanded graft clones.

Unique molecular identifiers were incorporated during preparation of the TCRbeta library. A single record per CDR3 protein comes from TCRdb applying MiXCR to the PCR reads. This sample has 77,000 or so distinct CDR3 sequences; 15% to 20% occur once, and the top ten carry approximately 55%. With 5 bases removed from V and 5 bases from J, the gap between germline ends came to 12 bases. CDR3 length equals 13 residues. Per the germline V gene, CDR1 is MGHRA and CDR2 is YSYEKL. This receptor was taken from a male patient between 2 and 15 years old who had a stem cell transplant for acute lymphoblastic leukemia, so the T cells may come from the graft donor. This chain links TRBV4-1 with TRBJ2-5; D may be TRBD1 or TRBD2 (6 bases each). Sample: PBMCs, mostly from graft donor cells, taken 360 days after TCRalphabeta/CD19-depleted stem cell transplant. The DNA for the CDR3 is TGCGCCAGCAGCACCCGGAGGGGGGAGACCCAGTACTTC. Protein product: CASSTRRGETQYF.